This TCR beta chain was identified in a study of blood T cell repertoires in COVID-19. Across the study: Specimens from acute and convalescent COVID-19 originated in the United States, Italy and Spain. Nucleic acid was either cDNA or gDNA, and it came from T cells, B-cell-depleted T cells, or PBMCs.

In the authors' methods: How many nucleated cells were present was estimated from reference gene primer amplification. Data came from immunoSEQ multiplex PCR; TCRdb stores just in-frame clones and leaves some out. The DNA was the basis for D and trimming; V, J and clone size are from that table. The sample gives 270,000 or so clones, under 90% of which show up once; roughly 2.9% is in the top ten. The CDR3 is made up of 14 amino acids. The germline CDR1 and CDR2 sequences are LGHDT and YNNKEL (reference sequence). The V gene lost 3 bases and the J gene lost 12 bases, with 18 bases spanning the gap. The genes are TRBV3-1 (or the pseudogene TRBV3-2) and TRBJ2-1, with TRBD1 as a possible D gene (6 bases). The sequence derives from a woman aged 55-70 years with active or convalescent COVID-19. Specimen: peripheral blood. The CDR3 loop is CASSQARTAAVQFF. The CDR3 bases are TGTGCCAGCAGCCAGGCCCGGACAGCAGCAGTGCAGTTCTTC.